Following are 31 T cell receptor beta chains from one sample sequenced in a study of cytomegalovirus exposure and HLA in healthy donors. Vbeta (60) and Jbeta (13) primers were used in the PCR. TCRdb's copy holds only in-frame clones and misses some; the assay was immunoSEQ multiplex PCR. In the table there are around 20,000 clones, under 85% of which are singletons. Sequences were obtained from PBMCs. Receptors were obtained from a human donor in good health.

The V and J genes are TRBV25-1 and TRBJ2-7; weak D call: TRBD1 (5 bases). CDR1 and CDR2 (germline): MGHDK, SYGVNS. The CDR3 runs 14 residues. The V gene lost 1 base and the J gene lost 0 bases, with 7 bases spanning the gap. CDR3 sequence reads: CASSEWQGSYEQYF. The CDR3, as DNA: TGTGCCAGCAGTGAATGGCAGGGCTCCTACGAGCAGTACTTC.

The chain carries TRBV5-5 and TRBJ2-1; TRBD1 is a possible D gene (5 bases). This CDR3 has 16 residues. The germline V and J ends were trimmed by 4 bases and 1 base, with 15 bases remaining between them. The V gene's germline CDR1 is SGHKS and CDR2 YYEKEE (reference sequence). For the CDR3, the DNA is TGTGCCAGCAGCCAGGGTTCCCGACAGTCCTACAATGAGCAGTTCTTC. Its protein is CASSQGSRQSYNEQFF.

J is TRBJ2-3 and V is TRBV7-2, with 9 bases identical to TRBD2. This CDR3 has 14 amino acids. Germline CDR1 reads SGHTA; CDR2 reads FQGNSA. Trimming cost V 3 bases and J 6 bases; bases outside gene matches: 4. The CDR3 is CASSFSGGPDTQYF. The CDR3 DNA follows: TGTGCCAGCAGCTTTAGCGGGGGTCCCGATACGCAGTATTTT.

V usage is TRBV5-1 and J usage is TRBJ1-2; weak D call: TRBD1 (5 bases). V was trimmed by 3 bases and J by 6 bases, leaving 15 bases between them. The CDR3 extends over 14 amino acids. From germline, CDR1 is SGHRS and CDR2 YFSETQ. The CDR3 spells CASSSGGGLNGYTF. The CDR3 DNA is TGCGCCAGCAGCTCCGGGGGGGGACTTAATGGCTACACCTTC.

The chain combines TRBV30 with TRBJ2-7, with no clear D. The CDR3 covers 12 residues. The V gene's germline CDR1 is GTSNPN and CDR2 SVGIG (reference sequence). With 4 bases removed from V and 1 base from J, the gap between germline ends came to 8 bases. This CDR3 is CAWTTGSYEQYF. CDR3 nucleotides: TGTGCCTGGACAACCGGGTCCTACGAGCAGTACTTC.

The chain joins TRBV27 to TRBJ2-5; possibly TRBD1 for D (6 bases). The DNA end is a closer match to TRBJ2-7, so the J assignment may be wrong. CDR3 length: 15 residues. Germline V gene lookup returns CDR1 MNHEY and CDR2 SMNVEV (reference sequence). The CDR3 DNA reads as TGTGCCAGCAGTTTATTGGCAGGGGCGTCCTACGAGCAGTACTTC. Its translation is CASSLLAGASYEQYF.

DNA of the CDR3: TGTGCCAGCAGTGCTAGCGGGGGCACAGATACGCAGTATTTT. It encodes CASSASGGTDTQYF. This chain connects TRBV6-4 to TRBJ2-3; TRBD2 matches 9 bases. The germline CDR1 and CDR2 sequences are MRHNA and SNTAGT. V lost 4 bases and J lost 1; bases outside the gene matches: 0. CDR3 length: 14 amino acids.

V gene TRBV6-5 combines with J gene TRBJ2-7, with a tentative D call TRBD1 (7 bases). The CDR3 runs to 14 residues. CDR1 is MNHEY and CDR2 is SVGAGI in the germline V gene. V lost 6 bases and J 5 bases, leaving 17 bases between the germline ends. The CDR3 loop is CASSHQPGGNEQYF. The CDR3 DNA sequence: TGTGCCAGCAGCCACCAGCCAGGGGGGAACGAGCAGTACTTC.

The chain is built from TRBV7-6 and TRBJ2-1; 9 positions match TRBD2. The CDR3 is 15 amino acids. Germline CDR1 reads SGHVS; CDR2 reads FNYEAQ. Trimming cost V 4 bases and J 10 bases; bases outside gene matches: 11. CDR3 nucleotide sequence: TGTGCCAGCAGCTCCCTCGGGACTAGCCGGGGGGAGCAGTTCTTC. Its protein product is CASSSLGTSRGEQFF.

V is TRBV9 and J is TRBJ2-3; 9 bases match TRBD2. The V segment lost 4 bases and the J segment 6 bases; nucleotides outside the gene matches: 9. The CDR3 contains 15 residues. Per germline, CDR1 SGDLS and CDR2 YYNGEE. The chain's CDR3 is CASSHSGGHMDTQYF. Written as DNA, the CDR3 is TGTGCCAGCAGCCATAGCGGGGGCCACATGGATACGCAGTATTTT. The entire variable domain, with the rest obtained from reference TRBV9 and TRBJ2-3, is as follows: DSGVTQTPKHLITATGQRVTLRCSPRSGDLSVYWYQQSLDQGLQFLIQYYNGEERAKGNILERFSAQQFPDLHSELNLSSLELGDSALYFCASSHSGGHMDTQYFGPGTRLTVL.

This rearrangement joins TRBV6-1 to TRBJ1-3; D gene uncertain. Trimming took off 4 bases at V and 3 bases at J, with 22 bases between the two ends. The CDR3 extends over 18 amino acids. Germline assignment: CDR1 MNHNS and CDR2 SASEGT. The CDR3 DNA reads TGTGCCAGCAGTGCGATGCACTCGTACGGGGTTTATGGAAACACCATATATTTT. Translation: CASSAMHSYGVYGNTIYF.

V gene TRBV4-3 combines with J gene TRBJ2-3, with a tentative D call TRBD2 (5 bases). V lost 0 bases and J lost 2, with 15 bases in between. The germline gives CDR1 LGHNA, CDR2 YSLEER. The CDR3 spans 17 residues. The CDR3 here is CASSQDPAGGDTDTQYF. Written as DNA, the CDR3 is TGCGCCAGCAGCCAAGACCCTGCGGGTGGGGACACAGATACGCAGTATTTT.

DNA for the CDR3: TGTGCCAGCAGCTTAAGCGGGGGGGCCTATGAGCAGTTCTTC. Translated, it gives CASSLSGGAYEQFF. The chain recombines TRBV11-2 with TRBJ2-1; 10 bases align to TRBD2. The V gene end was trimmed by 2 bases and the J gene end by 8 bases; junction bases not matched to a gene: 3. Germline lookup yields CDR1 SGHAT and CDR2 FQNNGV. CDR3 size: 14 residues.

For the CDR3, the DNA is TGTGCCAGCAAGGAACAGCCTAACTATGGCTACACCTTC. Translating gives CASKEQPNYGYTF. The chain has TRBV6-6 and TRBJ1-2; D unclear. Trimming took 7 bases from V and 0 from J, leaving 9 bases between them. The CDR3 sequence is 13 residues long. CDR1 MNHNY and CDR2 SVGAGI come from the germline V gene (reference sequence).

CDR3 coding DNA: TGTGCCAGCAGCTTAGACAGGGGAGTGGAGGGCTACACCTTC. Amino acid sequence: CASSLDRGVEGYTF. The chain joins TRBV7-8 to TRBJ1-2, with TRBD1 matching 7 bases. Per the germline V gene, CDR1 is SGHVS and CDR2 is FQNEAQ. This CDR3 contains 14 residues. With V trimmed by 1 base and J by 8 bases, 7 bases remained unmatched.

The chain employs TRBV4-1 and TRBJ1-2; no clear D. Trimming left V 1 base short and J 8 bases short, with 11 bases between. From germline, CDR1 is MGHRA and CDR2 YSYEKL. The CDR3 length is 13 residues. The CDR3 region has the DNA TGCGCCAGCAGCCAAGTTCCCCCCAGAGGCTACACCTTC. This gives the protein CASSQVPPRGYTF.

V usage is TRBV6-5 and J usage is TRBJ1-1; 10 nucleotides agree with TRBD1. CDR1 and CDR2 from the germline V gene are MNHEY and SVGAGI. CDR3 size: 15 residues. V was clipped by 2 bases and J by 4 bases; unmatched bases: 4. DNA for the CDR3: TGTGCCAGCAGTTACGGCCGGACAGGGGGCACTGAAGCTTTCTTT. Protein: CASSYGRTGGTEAFF.

The CDR3: CASSIAWVREKGSGYTF. As DNA, the CDR3 is TGTGCCAGTAGTATAGCCTGGGTGAGGGAAAAAGGTAGTGGCTACACCTTC. This chain connects TRBV19 to TRBJ1-2; D unclear. Trimming pared 1 base from V and 7 bases from J, leaving 22 bases between. Looked up from germline, CDR1 is LNHDA and CDR2 is SQIVND (reference sequence). This CDR3 region has 17 residues.

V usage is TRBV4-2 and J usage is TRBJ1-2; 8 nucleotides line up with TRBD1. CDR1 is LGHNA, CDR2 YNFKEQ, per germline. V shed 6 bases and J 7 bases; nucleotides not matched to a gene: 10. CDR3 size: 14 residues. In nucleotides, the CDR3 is TGTGCCAGCAGGCGATCAGGGGGCGCGGGTGGCTACACCTTC. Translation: CASRRSGGAGGYTF.

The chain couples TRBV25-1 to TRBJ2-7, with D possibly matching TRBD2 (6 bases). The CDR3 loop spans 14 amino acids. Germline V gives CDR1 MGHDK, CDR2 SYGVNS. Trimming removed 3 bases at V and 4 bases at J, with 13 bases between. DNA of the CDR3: TGTGCCAGCAGTGAGCGGGGCAACCGATACGAGCAGTACTTC. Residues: CASSERGNRYEQYF.

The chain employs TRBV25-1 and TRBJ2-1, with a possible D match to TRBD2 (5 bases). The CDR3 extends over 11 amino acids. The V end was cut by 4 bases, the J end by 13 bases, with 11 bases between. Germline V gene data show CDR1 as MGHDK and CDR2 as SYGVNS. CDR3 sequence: CASSVATHQFF. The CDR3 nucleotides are TGTGCCAGCAGTGTAGCGACTCATCAGTTCTTC.

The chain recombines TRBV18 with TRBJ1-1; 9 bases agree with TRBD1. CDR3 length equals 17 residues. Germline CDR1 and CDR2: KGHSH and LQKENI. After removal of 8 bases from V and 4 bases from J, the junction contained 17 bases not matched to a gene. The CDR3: CASDKTLQGATSTEAFF. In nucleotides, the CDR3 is TGTGCCAGCGACAAGACCTTACAGGGGGCTACGTCCACTGAAGCTTTCTTT. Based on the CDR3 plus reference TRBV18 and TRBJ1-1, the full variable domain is NAGVMQNPRHLVRRRGQEARLRCSPMKGHSHVYWYRQLPEEGLKFMVYLQKENIIDESGMPKERFSAEFPKEGPSILRIQQVVRGDSAAYFCASDKTLQGATSTEAFFGQGTRLTVV.

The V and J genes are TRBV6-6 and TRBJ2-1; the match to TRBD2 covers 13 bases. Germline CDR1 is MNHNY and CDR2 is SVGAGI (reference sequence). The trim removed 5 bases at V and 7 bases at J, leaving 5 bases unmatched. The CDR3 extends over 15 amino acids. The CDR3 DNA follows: TGTGCCAGCAGTCTTACTAGCGGGGGGGCGAATGAGCAGTTCTTC. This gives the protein CASSLTSGGANEQFF.

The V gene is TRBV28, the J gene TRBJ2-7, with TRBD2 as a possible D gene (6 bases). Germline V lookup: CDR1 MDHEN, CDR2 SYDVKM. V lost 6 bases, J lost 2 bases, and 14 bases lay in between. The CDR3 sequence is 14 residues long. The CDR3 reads CASRLTGLAYEQYF. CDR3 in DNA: TGTGCCAGCAGACTGACGGGACTGGCCTACGAGCAGTACTTC.

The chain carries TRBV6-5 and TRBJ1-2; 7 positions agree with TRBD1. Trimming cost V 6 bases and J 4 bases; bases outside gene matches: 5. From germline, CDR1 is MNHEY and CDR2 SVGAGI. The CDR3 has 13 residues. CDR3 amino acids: CASREQGLYGYTF. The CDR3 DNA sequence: TGTGCCAGCAGGGAACAGGGGCTCTATGGCTACACCTTC.

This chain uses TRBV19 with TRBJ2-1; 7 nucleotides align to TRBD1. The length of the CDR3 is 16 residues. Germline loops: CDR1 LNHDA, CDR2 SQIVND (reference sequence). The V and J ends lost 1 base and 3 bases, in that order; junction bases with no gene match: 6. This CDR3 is CASSIVGDRSYNEQFF. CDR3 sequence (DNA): TGTGCCAGTAGTATAGTGGGGGACAGAAGCTACAATGAGCAGTTCTTC.

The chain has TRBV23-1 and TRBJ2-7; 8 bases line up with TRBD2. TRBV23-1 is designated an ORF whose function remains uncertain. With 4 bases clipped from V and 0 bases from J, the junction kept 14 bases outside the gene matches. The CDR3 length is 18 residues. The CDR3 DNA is TGCGCCAGCAGTCTCTGCGGCAGACGGACTAGCCTCTCCTACGAGCAGTACTTC. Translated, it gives CASSLCGRRTSLSYEQYF.

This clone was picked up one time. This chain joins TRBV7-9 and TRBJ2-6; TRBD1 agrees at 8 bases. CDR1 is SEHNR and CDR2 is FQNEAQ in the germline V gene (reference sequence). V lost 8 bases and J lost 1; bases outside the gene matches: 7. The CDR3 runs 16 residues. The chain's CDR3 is CASVDRAVSGANVLTF. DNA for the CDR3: TGTGCCAGCGTGGACAGGGCCGTGTCTGGGGCCAACGTCCTGACTTTC.

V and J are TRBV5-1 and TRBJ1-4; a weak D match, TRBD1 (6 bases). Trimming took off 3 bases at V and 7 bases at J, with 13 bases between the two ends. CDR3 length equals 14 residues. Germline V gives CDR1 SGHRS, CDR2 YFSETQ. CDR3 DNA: TGCGCCAGCAGCTCCCGGGGGGCCGGTGAAAAACTGTTTTTT. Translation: CASSSRGAGEKLFF.

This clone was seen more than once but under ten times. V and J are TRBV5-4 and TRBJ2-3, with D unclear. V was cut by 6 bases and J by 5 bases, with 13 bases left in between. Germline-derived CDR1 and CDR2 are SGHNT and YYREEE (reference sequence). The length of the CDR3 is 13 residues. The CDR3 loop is CASTAATLDTQYF. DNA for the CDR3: TGTGCCAGCACGGCAGCGACTTTAGATACGCAGTATTTT.

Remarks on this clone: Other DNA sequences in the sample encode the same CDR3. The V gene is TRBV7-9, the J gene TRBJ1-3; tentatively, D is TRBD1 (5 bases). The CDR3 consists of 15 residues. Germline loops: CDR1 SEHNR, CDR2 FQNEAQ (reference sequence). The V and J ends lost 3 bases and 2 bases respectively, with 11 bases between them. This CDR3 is CASSFGAGPGNTIYF. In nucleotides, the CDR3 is TGTGCCAGCAGCTTTGGGGCAGGACCTGGAAACACCATATATTTT. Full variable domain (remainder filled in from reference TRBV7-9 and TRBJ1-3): DTGVSQNPRHKITKRGQNVTFRCDPISEHNRLYWYRQTLGQGPEFLTYFQNEAQLEKSRLLSDRFSAERPKGSFSTLEIQRTEQGDSAMYLCASSFGAGPGNTIYFGEGSWLTVV.